Listed below are T cell receptor beta chains from one sample, sequenced in a study of blood T cell repertoires in COVID-19. TCRdb keeps only in-frame clones here, not all; method: immunoSEQ multiplex PCR. The sample shows about 240,000 clones, about nine tenths of them seen only once. The sequenced sample was peripheral blood. All receptors come from a man aged 55 to 69 with acute or convalescent COVID-19. The CDR3 runs from the conserved cysteine through the conserved F or W. The order of the fields is clone size, CDR3 length, J gene, D gene, V gene, CDR3 protein, CDR3 DNA. D genes are given only for firm matches. A row's size may be missing; if present it is once, few, many or a size class.

>.|19|TRBJ2-1|TRBD2|TRBV7-3
CASSSNYKLAGASYNEQFF
TGTGCCAGCAGCTCCAACTATAAGTTAGCGGGAGCCTCCTACAATGAGCAGTTCTTC
>.|14|TRBJ2-1|.|TRBV19
CASSIGQVGNEQFF
TGTGCCAGTAGTATAGGACAGGTCGGCAATGAGCAGTTCTTC
>.|14|TRBJ1-2|TRBD1|TRBV28
CASSLNRGVDGYTF
TGTGCCAGCAGTTTAAACAGGGGCGTCGATGGCTACACCTTC
>.|14|TRBJ1-6|.|TRBV7-9
CASSLTADNSPLHF
TGTGCCAGCAGCCTGACTGCAGATAATTCACCCCTCCACTTT
>many|13|TRBJ1-1|.|TRBV6-4
CASSEFARTEAFF
TGTGCCAGCAGTGAGTTTGCGCGGACTGAAGCTTTCTTT
>.|16|TRBJ1-1|TRBD1|TRBV5-1
CASSFDHRGAFTEAFF
TGCGCCAGCAGCTTCGATCACAGGGGTGCATTCACTGAAGCTTTCTTT
>.|19|TRBJ2-3|TRBD2|TRBV27
CASSLLRGLAGGRTDTQYF
TGTGCCAGCAGTTTACTCCGGGGACTAGCGGGAGGTAGGACAGATACGCAGTATTTT
>.|15|TRBJ2-2|TRBD2|TRBV9
CASSVGGRNTGELFF
TGTGCCAGCAGCGTAGGCGGGAGGAACACCGGGGAGCTGTTTTTT
>.|16|TRBJ1-6|TRBD1|TRBV14
CASSHLKDRRNSPLHF
TGTGCCAGCAGCCACCTTAAGGACAGGAGAAATTCACCCCTCCACTTT
>.|16|TRBJ1-5|TRBD1|TRBV19
CASSPDAGQGGQPQHF
TGTGCCAGTAGCCCCGATGCTGGACAGGGCGGTCAGCCCCAGCATTTT
>.|15|TRBJ2-3|TRBD2|TRBV7-9
CASSGLAGFTDTQYF
TGTGCCAGCAGCGGACTAGCGGGCTTCACAGATACGCAGTATTTT
>.|15|TRBJ2-1|TRBD2|TRBV7-9
CASSLRLAGGGEQFF
TGTGCCAGCAGCTTAAGGCTAGCGGGAGGTGGGGAGCAGTTCTTC
>.|14|TRBJ1-1|.|TRBV27
CASSELGGVTEAFF
TGTGCCAGCAGTGAACTTGGAGGAGTCACTGAAGCTTTCTTT
>.|17|TRBJ2-1|TRBD2|TRBV4-2
CASSQGRLAGIYNEQFF
TGTGCCAGCAGCCAAGGTAGGCTAGCGGGAATCTACAATGAGCAGTTCTTC
>.|17|TRBJ1-3|TRBD1|TRBV4-3
CASSQDHPTGGGNTIYF
TGCGCCAGCAGCCAAGATCACCCGACAGGGGGCGGGAACACCATATATTTT